What follows are 5 T cell receptor beta chains derived from one specimen sequenced in a study of cytomegalovirus exposure and HLA in healthy donors. 13 Jbeta primers and 60 Vbeta primers were used for the PCR. Measured with immunoSEQ multiplex PCR; TCRdb has only the in-frame clones, and not every one. The table lists about 55,000 clones, over 80% of them singletons, with about 1.6% in the top ten. The source material was PBMCs. All receptors come from a man aged 30 to 39 in good health and CMV-seronegative.

As concerns this clone: At one boundary the junction diverges from the germline segment, which might be a read error. The V and J genes are TRBV30 and TRBJ2-5, with no clear D. The length of the CDR3 is 10 residues. CDR1 is GTSNPN and CDR2 is SVGIG in the germline V gene (reference sequence). The CDR3 spells CAWSGTAHYF. Written as DNA, the CDR3 is TGTGCCTGGAGTGGTACTGCCCATTACTTC.

The rearrangement uses TRBV18 and TRBJ2-1, with TRBD2 matching over 14 bases. This CDR3 is 15 amino acids long. Germline CDR1 and CDR2: KGHSH and LQKENI. The V and J ends lost 4 bases and 6 bases, in that order; junction bases with no gene match: 2. Here the CDR3 reads CASSQGLAGGNEQFF. In DNA, the CDR3 is TGTGCCAGCTCACAAGGACTAGCGGGAGGCAATGAGCAGTTCTTC.

The chain is built from TRBV7-9 and TRBJ2-7; unclear D gene. Trimming shortened V by 1 base and J by 2 bases, and 9 bases separated the two germline ends. Germline V CDR1 and CDR2: SEHNR, FQNEAQ (reference sequence). The CDR3 spans 14 residues. The CDR3 loop reads CASSLDPGTYEQYF. CDR3 sequence (DNA): TGTGCCAGCAGCTTAGACCCGGGTACCTACGAGCAGTACTTC.

The chain recombines TRBV30 with TRBJ1-4; no reliable D call. Germline V gene data show CDR1 as GTSNPN and CDR2 as SVGIG (reference sequence). V was clipped by 0 bases and J by 7 bases, with 12 bases between them. The CDR3 has 14 amino acids. The chain's CDR3 is CAWSVPYGGEKLFF. DNA of the CDR3: TGTGCCTGGAGTGTACCTTATGGAGGTGAAAAACTGTTTTTT.

The rearrangement joins TRBV5-6 to TRBJ2-7; D is perhaps TRBD2 (6 bases). The ends were cut back, 0 bases at V and 5 bases at J, with 18 bases in the middle. The CDR3 spans 16 residues. Germline-derived CDR1 and CDR2 are SGHDT and YYEEEE. CDR3 residues: CASSLVEDYLTNEQYF. The DNA of the CDR3 is TGTGCCAGCAGCTTGGTCGAGGACTATCTAACCAACGAGCAGTACTTC. Filled out from reference TRBV5-6 and TRBJ2-7, the complete variable domain reads DAGVTQSPTHLIKTRGQQVTLRCSPKSGHDTVSWYQQALGQGPQFIFQYYEEEERQRGNFPDRFSGHQFPNYSSELNVNALLLGDSALYLCASSLVEDYLTNEQYFGPGTRLTVT.